The sequence of this T cell receptor (beta chain) was determined in a study of cytomegalovirus exposure and HLA in healthy donors. PCR primers comprised 60 Vbeta and 13 Jbeta primers. Clones were sequenced by immunoSEQ multiplex PCR, and TCRdb holds only the in-frame ones, with some missing. Of around 140,000 clones in the sample, approximately 86% were seen once. The sample consisted of PBMCs. This TCR came from a woman between 35 and 50 years old in good health and CMV-seronegative.

This CDR3 is CASSEAAPGYSYEQYF. The CDR3 DNA sequence: TGTGCCAGCAGTGAAGCCGCCCCGGGGTATTCCTACGAGCAGTACTTC. The rearrangement links TRBV6-1 to TRBJ2-7; the D gene is possibly TRBD2 (5 bases). Trimming took 0 bases from V and 1 from J, leaving 13 bases between them. This CDR3 is 16 amino acids long. From germline, CDR1 is MNHNS and CDR2 SASEGT.